The clone carrying this TCR beta chain was seen more than once but under ten times. This CDR3 has 18 amino acids. Trimming removed 4 bases from V and 1 base from J; junction bases left unmatched: 10. CDR1 is ENHRY and CDR2 is SYGVKD in the germline V gene. TCRdb redid the calling of the 5' RACE reads with MiXCR, one entry per CDR3 protein. In the table there are under 45,000 distinct CDR3 sequences, approximately 8.7% of which are singletons. The source of the sample is a study of early T cells in non-severe SARS-CoV-2 infection. The clonotype originates from an adult who was a healthcare worker with PCR-confirmed SARS-CoV-2 infection or an uninfected control (not recorded which). This chain joins TRBV10-3 and TRBJ2-5; TRBD2 agrees at 12 bases. The sample here was whole blood, taken at baseline. The CDR3 protein is CAISGRLAGDTAQETQYF. CDR3 nucleotide sequence: TGTGCCATCAGTGGTAGACTAGCGGGGGACACGGCCCAAGAGACCCAGTACTTC.